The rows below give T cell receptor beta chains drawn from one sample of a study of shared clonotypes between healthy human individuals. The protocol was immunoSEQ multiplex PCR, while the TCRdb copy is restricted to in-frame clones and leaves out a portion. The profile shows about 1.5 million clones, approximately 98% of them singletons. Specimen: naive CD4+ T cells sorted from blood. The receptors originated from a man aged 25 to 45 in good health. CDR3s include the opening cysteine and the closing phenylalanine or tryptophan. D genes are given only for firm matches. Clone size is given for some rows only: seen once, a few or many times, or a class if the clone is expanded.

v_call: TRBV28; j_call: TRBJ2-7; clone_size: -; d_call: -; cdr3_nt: TGTGCCAGCAGTTTATCCGTATCCGAGCAGTACTTC; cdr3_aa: CASSLSVSEQYF
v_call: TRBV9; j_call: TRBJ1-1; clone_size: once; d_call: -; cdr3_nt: TGTGCCAGCAGCCCTTCTTTGGGGGACATGAACACTGAAGCTTTCTTT; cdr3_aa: CASSPSLGDMNTEAFF
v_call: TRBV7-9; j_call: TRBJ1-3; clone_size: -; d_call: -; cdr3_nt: TGTGCCAGCAGCTCAAATAGAGCTGGAAACACCATATATTTT; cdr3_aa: CASSSNRAGNTIYF
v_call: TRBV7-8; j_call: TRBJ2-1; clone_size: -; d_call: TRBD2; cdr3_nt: TGTGCCAGCAGCTTAAGGTCCCGACTAGCGGAGTACAATGAGCAGTTCTTC; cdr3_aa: CASSLRSRLAEYNEQFF
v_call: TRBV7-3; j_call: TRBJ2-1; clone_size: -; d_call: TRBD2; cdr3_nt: TGTGCCAGCAGCTGGGACTCTAGCGGCCGGGGGCAGTTCTTC; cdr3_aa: CASSWDSSGRGQFF
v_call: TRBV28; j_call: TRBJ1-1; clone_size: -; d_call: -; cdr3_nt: TGTGCCAGCAGAGAAAACAGGAAAGCTTTCTTT; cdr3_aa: CASRENRKAFF
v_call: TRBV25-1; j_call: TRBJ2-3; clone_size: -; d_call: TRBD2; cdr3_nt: TGTGCCAGCAGTGATATGCGGGAGAGCACAGATACGCAGTATTTT; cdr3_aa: CASSDMRESTDTQYF
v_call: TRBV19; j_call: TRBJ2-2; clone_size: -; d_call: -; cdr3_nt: TGTGCCAGTAGTCTACTTGCCTCTGTAGTGGCCGGGGAGCTGTTTTTT; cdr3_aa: CASSLLASVVAGELFF
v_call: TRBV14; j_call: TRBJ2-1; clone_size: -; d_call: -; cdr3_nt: TGTGCCAGCAGCAAGGGACTCGCGAGTAGCGGGCAGTTCTTC; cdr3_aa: CASSKGLASSGQFF
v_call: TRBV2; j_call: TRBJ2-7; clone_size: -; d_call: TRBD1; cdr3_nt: TGTGCCAGCAGTGACTTGAGGCAGGGGGCTAAAGAGCAGTACTTC; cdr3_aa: CASSDLRQGAKEQYF
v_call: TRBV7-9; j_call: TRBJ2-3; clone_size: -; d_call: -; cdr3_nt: TGTGCCAGCAGCTTCAGGGGCACCGGGAGATTCGCAGATACGCAGTATTTT; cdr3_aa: CASSFRGTGRFADTQYF
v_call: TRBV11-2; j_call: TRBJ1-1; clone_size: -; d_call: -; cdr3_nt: TGTGCCAGCAGCTTGGGGGGGGCAATGAACACTGAAGCTTTCTTT; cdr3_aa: CASSLGGAMNTEAFF
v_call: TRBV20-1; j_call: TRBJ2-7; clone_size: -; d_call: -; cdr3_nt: TGCAGTGCTAGAGAAGATAACGAGCAGTACTTC; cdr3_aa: CSAREDNEQYF
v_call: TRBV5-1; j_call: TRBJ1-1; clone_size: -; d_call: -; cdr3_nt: TGCGCCAGCAGCTACATACAGGGTCTGAACACTGAAGCTTTCTTT; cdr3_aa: CASSYIQGLNTEAFF
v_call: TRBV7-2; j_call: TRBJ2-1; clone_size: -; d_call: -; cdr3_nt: TGTGCCAGCAGCGCCGACAACGCCGCATGGAATGAGCAGTTCTTC; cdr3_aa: CASSADNAAWNEQFF
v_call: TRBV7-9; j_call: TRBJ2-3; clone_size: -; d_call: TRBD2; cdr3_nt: TGTGCCAGCAGCCCTCCCCGGGTAGCGGGGCCCCCGGATACGCAGTATTTT; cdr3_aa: CASSPPRVAGPPDTQYF
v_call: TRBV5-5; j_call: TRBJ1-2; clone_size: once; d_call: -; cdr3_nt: TGTGCCAGCAGCCGGGGGGTCTATGGCTACACCTTC; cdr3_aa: CASSRGVYGYTF
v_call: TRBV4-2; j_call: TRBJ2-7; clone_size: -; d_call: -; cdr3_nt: TGTGCCAGCAGCCAACGGGACGGAGGCTACGAGCAGTACTTC; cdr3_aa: CASSQRDGGYEQYF
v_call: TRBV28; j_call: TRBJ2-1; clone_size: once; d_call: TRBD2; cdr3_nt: TGTGCCAGCAGTTTTCCCCTTGGGGCGGGAGTGTCCCCCGGAAATGAGCAGTTCTTC; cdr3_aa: CASSFPLGAGVSPGNEQFF
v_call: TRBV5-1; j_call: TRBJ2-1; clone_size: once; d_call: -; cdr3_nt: TGCGCCAGCAGCCGTGGGCTAGCGATATCCTCCTACAATGAGCAGTTCTTC; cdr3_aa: CASSRGLAISSYNEQFF
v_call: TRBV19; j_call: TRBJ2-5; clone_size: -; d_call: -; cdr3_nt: TGTGCCAGTAGTATCGGGGTGATGTTGGAGACCCAGTACTTC; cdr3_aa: CASSIGVMLETQYF
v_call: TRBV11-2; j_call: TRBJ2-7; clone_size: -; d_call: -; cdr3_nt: TGTGCCAGCAGCTTATGGCAGGGAAACTCCTACGAGCAGTACTTC; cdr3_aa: CASSLWQGNSYEQYF
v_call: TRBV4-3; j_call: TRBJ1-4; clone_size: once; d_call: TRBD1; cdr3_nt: TGCGCCAGCAGCCAAGATCCCAGGGGGCAGGGAAAACTGTTTTTT; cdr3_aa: CASSQDPRGQGKLFF
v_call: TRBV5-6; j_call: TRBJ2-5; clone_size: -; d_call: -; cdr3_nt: TGTGCCAGCACCCCTCCCGGGACGCTGGAGACCCAGTACTTC; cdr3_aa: CASTPPGTLETQYF
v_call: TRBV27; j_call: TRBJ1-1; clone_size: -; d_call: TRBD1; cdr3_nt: TGTGCCAGCAGTCAGATGCAATTCCCGGGACAGGGGGTGAACACTGAAGCTTTCTTT; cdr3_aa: CASSQMQFPGQGVNTEAFF
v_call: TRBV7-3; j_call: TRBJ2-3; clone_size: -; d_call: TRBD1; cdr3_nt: TGTGCCAGCAGCCGGGACAGGGGTTCTGCAGATACGCAGTATTTT; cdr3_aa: CASSRDRGSADTQYF
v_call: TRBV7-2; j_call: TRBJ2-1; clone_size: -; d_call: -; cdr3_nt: TGTGCCAGCAGCTTAGACCTATCCAGGTCAGCCTACAATGAGCAGTTCTTC; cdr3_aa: CASSLDLSRSAYNEQFF
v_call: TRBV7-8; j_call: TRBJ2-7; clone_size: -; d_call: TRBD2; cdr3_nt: TGTGCCAGCAGCATAATGGGACTAGCGGGAGGGAACGAGCAGTACTTC; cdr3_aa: CASSIMGLAGGNEQYF
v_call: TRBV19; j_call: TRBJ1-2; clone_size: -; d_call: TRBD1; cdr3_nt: TGTGCCAGTAGTCGAGGGGGCCTCGACTATGGCTACACCTTC; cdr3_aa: CASSRGGLDYGYTF
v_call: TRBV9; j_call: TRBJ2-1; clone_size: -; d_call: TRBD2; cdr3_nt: TGTGCCAGCAGCCCCCGACAGCTAACCGGACTAGCGGGAGGTAATGAGCAGTTCTTC; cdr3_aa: CASSPRQLTGLAGGNEQFF
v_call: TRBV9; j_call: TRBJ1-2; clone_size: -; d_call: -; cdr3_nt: TGTGCCAGCAGCGTAGAAGGAGGGATCGGTGGCTACACCTTC; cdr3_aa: CASSVEGGIGGYTF
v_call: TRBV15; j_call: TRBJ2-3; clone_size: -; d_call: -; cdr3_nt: TGTGCCACCAGCAGAGATCTGTGGGATACGCAGTATTTT; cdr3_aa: CATSRDLWDTQYF
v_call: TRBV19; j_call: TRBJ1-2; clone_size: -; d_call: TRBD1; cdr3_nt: TGTGCCAGTAAAGCGGACAGGGCCGAAGGAAACTATGGCTACACCTTC; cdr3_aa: CASKADRAEGNYGYTF
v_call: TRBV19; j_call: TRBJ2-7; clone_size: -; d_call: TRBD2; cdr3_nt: TGTGCCAGTAGTACGATGGACTTTGGGGGACTATACGAGCAGTACTTC; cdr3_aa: CASSTMDFGGLYEQYF
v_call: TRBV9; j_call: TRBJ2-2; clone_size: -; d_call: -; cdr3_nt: TGTGCCAGCAGCGTAGGGGGCGGGACGAACACCGGGGAGCTGTTTTTT; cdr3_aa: CASSVGGGTNTGELFF
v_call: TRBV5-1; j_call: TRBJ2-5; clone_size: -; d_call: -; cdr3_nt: TGCGCCAGCAGTCCAGGGGAAGAAGAGACCCAGTACTTC; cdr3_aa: CASSPGEEETQYF
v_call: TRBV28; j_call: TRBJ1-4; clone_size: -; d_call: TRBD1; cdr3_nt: TGTGCCAGCAGTCCCGGGACAGGGGCGCGAGCGGAAAAACTGTTTTTT; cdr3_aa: CASSPGTGARAEKLFF
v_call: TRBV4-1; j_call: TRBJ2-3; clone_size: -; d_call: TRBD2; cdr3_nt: TGCGCCAGCAGCCAAGATGGGGTAGCGGGGACTCCAGATACGCAGTATTTT; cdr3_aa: CASSQDGVAGTPDTQYF
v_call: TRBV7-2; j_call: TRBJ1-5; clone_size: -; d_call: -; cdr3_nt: TGTGCCAGCAGCCCAGTGTACAGAGATCAGCCCCAGCATTTT; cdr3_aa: CASSPVYRDQPQHF
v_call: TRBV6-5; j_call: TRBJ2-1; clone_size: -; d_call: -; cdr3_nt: TGTGCCAGCACCAAGAGGCCGGCTAGCGACAATGAGCAGTTCTTC; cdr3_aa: CASTKRPASDNEQFF
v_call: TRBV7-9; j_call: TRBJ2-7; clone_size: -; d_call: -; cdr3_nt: TGTGCCAGCAGCTTAGGTTTGGTGGAGGGTGAGCAGTACTTC; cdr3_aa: CASSLGLVEGEQYF
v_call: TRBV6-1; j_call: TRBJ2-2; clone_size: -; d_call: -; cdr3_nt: TGTGCCAGCAGTGTAGTCAACACCGGGGAGCTGTTTTTT; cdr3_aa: CASSVVNTGELFF
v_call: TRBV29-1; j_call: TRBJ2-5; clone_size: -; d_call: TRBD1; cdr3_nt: TGCAGCGTTGAAGATCAGGGGGAAAAGACCCAGTACTTC; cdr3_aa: CSVEDQGEKTQYF
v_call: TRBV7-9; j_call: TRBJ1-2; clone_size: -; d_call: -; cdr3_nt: TGTGCCAGCAGCTTATTGCAGGGGAGGAACTATGGCTACACCTTC; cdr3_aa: CASSLLQGRNYGYTF
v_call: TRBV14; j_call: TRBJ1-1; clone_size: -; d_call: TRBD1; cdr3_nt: TGTGCCAGCAGCCAAATCGAGGGGGCGCGAGCTGAAGCTTTCTTT; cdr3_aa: CASSQIEGARAEAFF
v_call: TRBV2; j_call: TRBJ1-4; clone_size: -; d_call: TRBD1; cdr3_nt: TGTGCCAGCAGGGAAGGGACAGGGGGGCGTTTGGAAAAACTGTTTTTT; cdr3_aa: CASREGTGGRLEKLFF
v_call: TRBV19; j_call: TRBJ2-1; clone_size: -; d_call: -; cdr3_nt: TGTGCCAGTACCCACAGGGCTAGCGGATTCTACAATGAGCAGTTCTTC; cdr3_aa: CASTHRASGFYNEQFF
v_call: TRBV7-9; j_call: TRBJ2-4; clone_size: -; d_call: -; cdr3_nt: TGTGCCAGCAGCCTGATCTCAGGGGAGCAAAACATTCAGTACTTC; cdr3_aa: CASSLISGEQNIQYF
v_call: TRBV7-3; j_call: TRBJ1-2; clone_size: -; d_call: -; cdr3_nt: TGTGCCAGCAGCTTAACGGGGAGGAACGGCTCTTACACCTTC; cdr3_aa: CASSLTGRNGSYTF
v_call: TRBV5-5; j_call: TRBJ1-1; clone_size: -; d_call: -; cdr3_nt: TGTGCCAGCACCTTTGGGGGAACAAACACTGAAGCTTTCTTT; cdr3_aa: CASTFGGTNTEAFF
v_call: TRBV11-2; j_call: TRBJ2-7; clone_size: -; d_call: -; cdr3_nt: TGTGCCAGCAGCTTGACCCTCTCCGAGCAGTACTTC; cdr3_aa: CASSLTLSEQYF